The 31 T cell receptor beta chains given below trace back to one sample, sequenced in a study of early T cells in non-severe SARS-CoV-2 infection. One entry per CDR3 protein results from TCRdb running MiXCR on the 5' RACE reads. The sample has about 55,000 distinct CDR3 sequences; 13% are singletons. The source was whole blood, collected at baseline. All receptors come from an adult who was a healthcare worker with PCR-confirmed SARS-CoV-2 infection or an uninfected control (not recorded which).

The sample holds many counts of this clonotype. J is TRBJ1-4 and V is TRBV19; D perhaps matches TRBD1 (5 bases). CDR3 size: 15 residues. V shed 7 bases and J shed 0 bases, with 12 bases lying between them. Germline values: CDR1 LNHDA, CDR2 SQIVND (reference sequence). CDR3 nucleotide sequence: TGTGCCAGTAAACGGGGGGGAGCAACTAATGAAAAACTGTTTTTT. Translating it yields CASKRGGATNEKLFF.

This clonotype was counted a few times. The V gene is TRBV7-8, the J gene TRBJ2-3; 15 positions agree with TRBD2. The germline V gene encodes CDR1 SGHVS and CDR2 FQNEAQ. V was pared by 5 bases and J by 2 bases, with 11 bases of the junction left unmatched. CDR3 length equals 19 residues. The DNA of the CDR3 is TGTGCCAGCAGCGCGGGACTAGCGGGAGGTCCGGTCTTCACAGATACGCAGTATTTT. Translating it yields CASSAGLAGGPVFTDTQYF.

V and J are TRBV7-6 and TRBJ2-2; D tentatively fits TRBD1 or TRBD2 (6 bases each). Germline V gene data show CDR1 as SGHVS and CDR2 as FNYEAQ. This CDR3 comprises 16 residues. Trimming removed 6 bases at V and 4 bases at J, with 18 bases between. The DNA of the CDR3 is TGTGCCAGCAGTATTGAATGGGGGGCCGGCACCGGGGAGCTGTTTTTT. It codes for CASSIEWGAGTGELFF. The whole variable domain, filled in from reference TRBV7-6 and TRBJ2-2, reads GAGVSQSPRYKVTKRGQDVALRCDPISGHVSLYWYRQALGQGPEFLTYFNYEAQQDKSGLPNDRFSAERPEGSISTLTIQRTEQRDSAMYRCASSIEWGAGTGELFFGEGSRLTVL.

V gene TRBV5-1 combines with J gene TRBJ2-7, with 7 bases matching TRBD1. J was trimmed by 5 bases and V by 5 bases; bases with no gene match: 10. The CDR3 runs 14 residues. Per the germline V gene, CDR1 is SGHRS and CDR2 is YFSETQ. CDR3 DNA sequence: TGCGCCAGCAGTCCAGACAGGGCCGTCCACGAGCAGTACTTC. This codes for CASSPDRAVHEQYF.

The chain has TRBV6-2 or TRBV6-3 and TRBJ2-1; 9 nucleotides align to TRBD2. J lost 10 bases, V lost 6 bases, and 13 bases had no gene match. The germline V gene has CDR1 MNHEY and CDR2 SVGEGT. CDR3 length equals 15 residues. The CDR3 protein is CASRVPGLAGAEQFF. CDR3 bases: TGTGCCAGCAGAGTCCCGGGACTAGCAGGAGCCGAGCAGTTCTTC.

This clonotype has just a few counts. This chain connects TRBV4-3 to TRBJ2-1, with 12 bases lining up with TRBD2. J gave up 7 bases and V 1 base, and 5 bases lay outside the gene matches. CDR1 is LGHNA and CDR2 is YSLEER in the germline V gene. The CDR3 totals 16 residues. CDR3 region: CASSQGVLAGGNEQFF. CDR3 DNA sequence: TGCGCCAGCAGCCAAGGTGTACTAGCGGGAGGTAATGAGCAGTTCTTC.

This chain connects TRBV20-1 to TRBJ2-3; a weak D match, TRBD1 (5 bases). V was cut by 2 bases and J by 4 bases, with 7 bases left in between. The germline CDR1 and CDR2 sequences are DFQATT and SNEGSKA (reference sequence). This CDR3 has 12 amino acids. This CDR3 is CSARQGPDTQYF. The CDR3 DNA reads TGCAGTGCTAGACAGGGTCCAGATACGCAGTATTTT.

CDR3 sequence (DNA): TGTGCCACTGGACTCTCCTACAATGAGCAGTTCTTC. This sequence encodes CATGLSYNEQFF. V usage is TRBV24-1 and J usage is TRBJ2-1; perhaps TRBD2 as D (5 bases). CDR1 and CDR2 (germline): KGHDR, SFDVKD. The CDR3 runs 12 residues. The V gene lost 10 bases and the J gene lost 0 bases, with 6 bases spanning the gap.

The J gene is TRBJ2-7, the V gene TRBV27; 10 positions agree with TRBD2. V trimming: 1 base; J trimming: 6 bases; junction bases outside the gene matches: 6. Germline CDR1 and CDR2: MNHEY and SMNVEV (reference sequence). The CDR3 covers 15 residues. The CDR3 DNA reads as TGTGCCAGCAGTTTATGGGCTAGCGGGAGTCTCGAGCAGTACTTC. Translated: CASSLWASGSLEQYF.

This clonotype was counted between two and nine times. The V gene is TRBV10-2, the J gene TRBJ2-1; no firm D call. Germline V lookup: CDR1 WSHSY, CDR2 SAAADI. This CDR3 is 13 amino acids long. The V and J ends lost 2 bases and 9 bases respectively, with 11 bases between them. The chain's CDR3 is CASSETRHGEQFF. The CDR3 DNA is TGCGCCAGCAGTGAGACCCGACACGGTGAGCAGTTCTTC.

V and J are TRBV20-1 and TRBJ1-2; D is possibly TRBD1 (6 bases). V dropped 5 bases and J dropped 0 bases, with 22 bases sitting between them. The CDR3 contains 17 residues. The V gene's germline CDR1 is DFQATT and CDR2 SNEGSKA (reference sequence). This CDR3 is CSASNRDTQSTNYGYTF. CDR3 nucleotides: TGCAGTGCTTCGAACCGGGACACCCAATCCACTAACTATGGCTACACCTTC.

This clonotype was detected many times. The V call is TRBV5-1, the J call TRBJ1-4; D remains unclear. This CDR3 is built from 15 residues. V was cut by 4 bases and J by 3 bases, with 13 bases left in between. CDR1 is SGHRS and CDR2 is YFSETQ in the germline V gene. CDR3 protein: CASSPWPEANEKLFF. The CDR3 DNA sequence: TGCGCCAGCAGCCCGTGGCCAGAAGCTAATGAAAAACTGTTTTTT.

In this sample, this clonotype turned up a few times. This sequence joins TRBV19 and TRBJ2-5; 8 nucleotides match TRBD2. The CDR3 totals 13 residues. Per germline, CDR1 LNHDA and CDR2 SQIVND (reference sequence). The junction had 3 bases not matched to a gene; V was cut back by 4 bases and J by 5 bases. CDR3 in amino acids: CASSTSGLETQYF. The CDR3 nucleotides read TGTGCCAGTAGTACTAGCGGGCTGGAGACCCAGTACTTC.

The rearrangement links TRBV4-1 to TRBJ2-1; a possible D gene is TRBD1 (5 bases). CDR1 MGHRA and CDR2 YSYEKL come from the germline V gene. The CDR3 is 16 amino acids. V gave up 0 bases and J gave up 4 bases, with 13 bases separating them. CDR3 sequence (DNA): TGCGCCAGCAGCCAAGATGGGGCCCCAGCTTACAATGAGCAGTTCTTC. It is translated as CASSQDGAPAYNEQFF.

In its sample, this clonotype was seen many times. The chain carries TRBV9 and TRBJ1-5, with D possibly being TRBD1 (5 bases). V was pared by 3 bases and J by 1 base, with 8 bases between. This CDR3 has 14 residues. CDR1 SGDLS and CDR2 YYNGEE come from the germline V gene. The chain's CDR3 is CASSGRDSNQPQHF. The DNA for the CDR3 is TGTGCCAGCAGCGGCCGGGACAGCAATCAGCCCCAGCATTTT.

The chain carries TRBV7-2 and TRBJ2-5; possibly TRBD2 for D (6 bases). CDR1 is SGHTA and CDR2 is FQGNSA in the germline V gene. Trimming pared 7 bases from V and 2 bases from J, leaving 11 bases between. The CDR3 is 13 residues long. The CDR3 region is CASNRRGQETQYF. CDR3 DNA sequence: TGTGCCAGCAATAGGCGGGGACAAGAGACCCAGTACTTC. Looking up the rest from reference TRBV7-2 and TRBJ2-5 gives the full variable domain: GAGVSQSPSNKVTEKGKDVELRCDPISGHTALYWYRQSLGQGLEFLIYFQGNSAPDKSGLPSDRFSAERTGGSVSTLTIQRTQQEDSAVYLCASNRRGQETQYFGPGTRLLVL.

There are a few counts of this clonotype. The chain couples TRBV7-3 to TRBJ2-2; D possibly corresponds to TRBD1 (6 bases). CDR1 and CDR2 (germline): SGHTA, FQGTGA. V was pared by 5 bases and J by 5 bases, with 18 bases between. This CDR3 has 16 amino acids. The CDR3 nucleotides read TGTGCCAGCAGCCTTGGGCAGGGGCAGTATACCGGGGAGCTGTTTTTT. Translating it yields CASSLGQGQYTGELFF.

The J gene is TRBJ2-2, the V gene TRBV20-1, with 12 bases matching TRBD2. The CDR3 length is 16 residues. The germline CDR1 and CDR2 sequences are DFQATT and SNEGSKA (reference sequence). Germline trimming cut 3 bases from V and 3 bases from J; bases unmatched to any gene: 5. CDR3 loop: CSARDLAGGDTGELFF. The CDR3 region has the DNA TGCAGTGCTAGGGATCTAGCGGGAGGGGACACCGGGGAGCTGTTTTTT.

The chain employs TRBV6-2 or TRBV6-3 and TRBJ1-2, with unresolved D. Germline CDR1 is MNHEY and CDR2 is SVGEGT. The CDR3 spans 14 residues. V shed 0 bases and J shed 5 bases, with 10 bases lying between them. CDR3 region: CASSYSRLGYGYTF. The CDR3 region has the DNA TGTGCCAGCAGTTACTCGCGGCTAGGGTATGGCTACACCTTC.

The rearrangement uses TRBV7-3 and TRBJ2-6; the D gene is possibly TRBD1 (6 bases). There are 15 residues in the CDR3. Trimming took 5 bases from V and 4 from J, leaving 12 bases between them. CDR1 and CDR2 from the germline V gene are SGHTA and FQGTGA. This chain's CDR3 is CASSQGHAGANVLTF. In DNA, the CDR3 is TGTGCCAGCAGCCAGGGACATGCCGGGGCCAACGTCCTGACTTTC. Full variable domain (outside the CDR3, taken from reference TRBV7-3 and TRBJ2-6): GAGVSQTPSNKVTEKGKYVELRCDPISGHTALYWYRQSLGQGPEFLIYFQGTGAADDSGLPNDRFFAVRPEGSVSTLKIQRTERGDSAVYLCASSQGHAGANVLTFGAGSRLTVL.

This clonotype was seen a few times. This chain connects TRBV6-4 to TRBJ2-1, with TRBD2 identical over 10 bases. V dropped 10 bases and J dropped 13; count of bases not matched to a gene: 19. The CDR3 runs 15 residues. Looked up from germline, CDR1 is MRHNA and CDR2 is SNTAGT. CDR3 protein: CATKSSGSVLGRQFF. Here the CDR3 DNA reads TGTGCCACGAAATCTAGCGGGAGTGTATTGGGACGCCAGTTCTTC.

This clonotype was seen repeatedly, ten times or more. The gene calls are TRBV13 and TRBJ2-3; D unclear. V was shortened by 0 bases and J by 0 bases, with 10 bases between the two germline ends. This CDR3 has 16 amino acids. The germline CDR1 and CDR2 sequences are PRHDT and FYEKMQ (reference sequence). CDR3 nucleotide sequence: TGTGCCAGCAGCTTAGGAGGGTCATCTAGCACAGATACGCAGTATTTT. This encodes CASSLGGSSSTDTQYF.

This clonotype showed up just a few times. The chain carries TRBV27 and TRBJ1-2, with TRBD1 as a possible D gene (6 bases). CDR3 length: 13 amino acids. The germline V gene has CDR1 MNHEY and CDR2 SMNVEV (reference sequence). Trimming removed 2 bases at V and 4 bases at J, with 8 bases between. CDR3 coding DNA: TGTGCCAGCAGTTTAAGGGGGGTCTATGGCTACACCTTC. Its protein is CASSLRGVYGYTF.

CDR3 amino acids: CASSLETLEAFF. The CDR3 DNA sequence: TGTGCCAGCAGCCTTGAAACGCTTGAAGCTTTCTTT. The genes are TRBV12-3 or TRBV12-4 and TRBJ1-1; D is ambiguous. The CDR3 covers 12 residues. V was clipped by 6 bases and J by 7 bases, with 12 bases between them.

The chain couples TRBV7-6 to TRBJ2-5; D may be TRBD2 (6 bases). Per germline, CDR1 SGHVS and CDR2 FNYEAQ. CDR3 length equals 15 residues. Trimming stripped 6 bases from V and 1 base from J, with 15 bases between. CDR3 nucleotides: TGTGCCAGCAGAAATAGCGGCCGGGCCCAAGAGACCCAGTACTTC. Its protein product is CASRNSGRAQETQYF. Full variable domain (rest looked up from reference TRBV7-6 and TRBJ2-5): GAGVSQSPRYKVTKRGQDVALRCDPISGHVSLYWYRQALGQGPEFLTYFNYEAQQDKSGLPNDRFSAERPEGSISTLTIQRTEQRDSAMYRCASRNSGRAQETQYFGPGTRLLVL.

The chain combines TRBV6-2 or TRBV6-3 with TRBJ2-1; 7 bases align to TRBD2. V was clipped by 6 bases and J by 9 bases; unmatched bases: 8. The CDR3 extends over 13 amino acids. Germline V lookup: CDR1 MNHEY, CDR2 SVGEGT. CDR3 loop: CASRPNLAAEQFF. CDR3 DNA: TGTGCCAGCAGACCGAACCTAGCGGCTGAGCAGTTCTTC.

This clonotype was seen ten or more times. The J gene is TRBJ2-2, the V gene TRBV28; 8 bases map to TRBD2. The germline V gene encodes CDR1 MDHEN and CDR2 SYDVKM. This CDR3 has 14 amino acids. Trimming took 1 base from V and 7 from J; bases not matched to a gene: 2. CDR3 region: CASSLSSGSGELFF. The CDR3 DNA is TGTGCCAGCAGTTTATCCAGCGGGAGCGGGGAGCTGTTTTTT.

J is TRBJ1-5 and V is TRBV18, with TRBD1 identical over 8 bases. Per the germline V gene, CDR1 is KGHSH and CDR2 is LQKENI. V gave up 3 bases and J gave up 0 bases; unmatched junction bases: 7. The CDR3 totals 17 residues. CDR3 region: CASSPGSGGFSNQPQHF. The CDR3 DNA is TGTGCCAGCTCACCCGGGTCAGGGGGCTTTAGCAATCAGCCCCAGCATTTT.

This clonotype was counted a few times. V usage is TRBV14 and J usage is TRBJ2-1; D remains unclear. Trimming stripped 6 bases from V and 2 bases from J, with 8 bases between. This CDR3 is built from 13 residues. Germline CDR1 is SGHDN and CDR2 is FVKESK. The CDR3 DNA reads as TGTGCCAGCAGTCCAGACACCTACAATGAGCAGTTCTTC. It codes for CASSPDTYNEQFF.

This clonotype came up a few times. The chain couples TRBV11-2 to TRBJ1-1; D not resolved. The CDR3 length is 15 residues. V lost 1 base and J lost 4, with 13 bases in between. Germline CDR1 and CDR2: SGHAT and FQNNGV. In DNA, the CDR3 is TGTGCCAGCAGCTTAGGAGCGGCAGGCTTCACTGAAGCTTTCTTT. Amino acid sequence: CASSLGAAGFTEAFF. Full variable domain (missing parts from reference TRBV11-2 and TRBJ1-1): EAGVAQSPRYKIIEKRQSVAFWCNPISGHATLYWYQQILGQGPKLLIQFQNNGVVDDSQLPKDRFSAERLKGVDSTLKIQPAKLEDSAVYLCASSLGAAGFTEAFFGQGTRLTVV.

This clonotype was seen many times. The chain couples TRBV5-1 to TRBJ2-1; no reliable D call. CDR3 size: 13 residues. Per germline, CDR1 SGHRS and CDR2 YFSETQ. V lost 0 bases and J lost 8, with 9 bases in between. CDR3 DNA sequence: TGCGCCAGCAGCTTGGCGATGGGCGATGAGCAGTTCTTC. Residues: CASSLAMGDEQFF. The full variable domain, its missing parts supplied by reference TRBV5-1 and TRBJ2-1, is KAGVTQTPRYLIKTRGQQVTLSCSPISGHRSVSWYQQTPGQGLQFLFEYFSETQRNKGNFPGRFSGRQFSNSRSEMNVSTLELGDSALYLCASSLAMGDEQFFGPGTRLTVL.